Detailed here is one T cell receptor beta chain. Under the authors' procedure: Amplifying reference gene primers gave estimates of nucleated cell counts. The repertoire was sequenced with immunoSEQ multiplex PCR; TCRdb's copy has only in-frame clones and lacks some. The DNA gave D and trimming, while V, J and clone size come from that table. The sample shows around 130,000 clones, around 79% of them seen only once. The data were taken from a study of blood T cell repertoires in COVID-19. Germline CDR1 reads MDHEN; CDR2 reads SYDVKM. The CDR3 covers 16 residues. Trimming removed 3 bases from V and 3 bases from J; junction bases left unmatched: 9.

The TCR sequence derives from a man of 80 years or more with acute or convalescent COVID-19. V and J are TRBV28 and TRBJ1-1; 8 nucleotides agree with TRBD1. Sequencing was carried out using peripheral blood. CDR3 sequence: CASSFGTGRGDTEAFF. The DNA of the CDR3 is TGTGCCAGCAGTTTTGGGACAGGACGGGGAGACACTGAAGCTTTCTTT.